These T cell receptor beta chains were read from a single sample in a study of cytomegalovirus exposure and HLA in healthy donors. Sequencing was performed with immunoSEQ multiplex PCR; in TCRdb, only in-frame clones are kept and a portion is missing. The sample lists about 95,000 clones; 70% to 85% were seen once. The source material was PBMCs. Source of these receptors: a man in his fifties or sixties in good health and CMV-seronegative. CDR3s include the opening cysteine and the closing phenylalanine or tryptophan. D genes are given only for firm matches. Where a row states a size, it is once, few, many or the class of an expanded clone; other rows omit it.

TGTGCCAGCTCACCGAGTACTAGACAAGAGACCCAGTACTTC,CASSPSTRQETQYF,TRBV18,-,TRBJ2-5,-
TGCAGCGTTGGGGTCGGGCGGGCGAACACCGGGGAGCTGTTTTTT,CSVGVGRANTGELFF,TRBV29-1,-,TRBJ2-2,once
TGCGCCAGCAGCCGAGGACTATCCTCCTACGAGCAGTACTTC,CASSRGLSSYEQYF,TRBV5-1,-,TRBJ2-7,-
TGCGCCAGCAGCTTGTTCGGCAGGGACTACTACGAGCAGTACTTC,CASSLFGRDYYEQYF,TRBV5-1,TRBD2,TRBJ2-7,-
TGTGCCAGCAGTTCCTCGGACAGTTATCAGCCCCAGCATTTT,CASSSSDSYQPQHF,TRBV6-5,-,TRBJ1-5,-
TGTGCCAGCACTGACGGGACAGGGGGAGGCACAGATACGCAGTATTTT,CASTDGTGGGTDTQYF,TRBV2,TRBD1,TRBJ2-3,few
TGTGCCAGCAGCTGGGGGGGGGAAGAGACCCAGTACTTC,CASSWGGEETQYF,TRBV11-3,TRBD2,TRBJ2-5,once
TGTGCCAGTAGCCCTCAGGGTTCGGACTATGGCTACACCTTC,CASSPQGSDYGYTF,TRBV19,-,TRBJ1-2,-
TGTGCCAGCAGCCGGGACAGGGGTGTAGCCGGGGAGCTGTTTTTT,CASSRDRGVAGELFF,TRBV6-5,TRBD1,TRBJ2-2,once
TGCGCCAGCAGCTTAGGGAATAGCGGGGCTAAAGAGACCCAGTACTTC,CASSLGNSGAKETQYF,TRBV5-1,TRBD2,TRBJ2-5,-
TGCGCCAGCGGTGGTGGGGCGGACACCATATATTTT,CASGGGADTIYF,TRBV10-2,-,TRBJ1-3,-
TGCGCCAGCAGCTTGACGAACAGTAACACTGAAGCTTTCTTT,CASSLTNSNTEAFF,TRBV5-1,-,TRBJ1-1,-
TGTGCCTGGAGTGCCCCGGGACAGGGTCGCGAAAAACTGTTTTTT,CAWSAPGQGREKLFF,TRBV30,TRBD1,TRBJ1-4,-
TGTGCCATCAGTGGGGCGATGGGGCCGGGTAATGAAAAACTGTTTTTT,CAISGAMGPGNEKLFF,TRBV10-3,-,TRBJ1-4,-
TGCAGCGCCTCAGGGTTGGGCACTGAAGCTTTCTTT,CSASGLGTEAFF,TRBV29-1,-,TRBJ1-1,-
TGTGCCAGCAGCCATCGGCTAGCCATCACCGGGGAGCTGTTTTTT,CASSHRLAITGELFF,TRBV14,-,TRBJ2-2,-
TGTGCCTGGAGTCGGAGCGGGGGGGGCTACGAGCAGTACTTC,CAWSRSGGGYEQYF,TRBV30,TRBD2,TRBJ2-7,-
TGTGCCAGTATTACCGCCGACAGGGGGTACTACGAGCAGTACTTC,CASITADRGYYEQYF,TRBV6-5,TRBD1,TRBJ2-7,few
TGTGCCAGCAGCTTAGTCACAGGGTCCAACACCGGGGAGCTGTTTTTT,CASSLVTGSNTGELFF,TRBV7-9,-,TRBJ2-2,-
TGTGCCAGCAGTGGACTACAGGGGGACTATGGCTACACCTTC,CASSGLQGDYGYTF,TRBV6-1,TRBD1,TRBJ1-2,-
TGTGCCAGCAGTTCGACAGGGAGTGGCTACACCTTC,CASSSTGSGYTF,TRBV27,TRBD1,TRBJ1-2,-
TGTGCCAGCAGGCCTAAGACAGGGCGCAATGAGCAGTTCTTC,CASRPKTGRNEQFF,TRBV6-5,TRBD1,TRBJ2-1,once
TGTGCCAGCAGTGAATCCAAGAACACTGAAGCTTTCTTT,CASSESKNTEAFF,TRBV25-1,-,TRBJ1-1,-
TGTGCCAGCAGCGGGGCCAGCGGGATGGGCACCGGGGAGCTGTTTTTT,CASSGASGMGTGELFF,TRBV5-5,TRBD2,TRBJ2-2,-
TGTGCCAGCAGTTACCTCGGAGCCCAGTACTTC,CASSYLGAQYF,TRBV6-5,-,TRBJ2-5,-
TGCGCCAGCAGCGTGAGGGGACATGGACTAGCGGGAGTAGGGACCCCAGGAGATACGCAGTATTTT,CASSVRGHGLAGVGTPGDTQYF,TRBV5-1,TRBD2,TRBJ2-3,-
TGTGCCAGCAGCTTAGACGGGTCCGGGGAGCTGTTTTTT,CASSLDGSGELFF,TRBV11-3,-,TRBJ2-2,once
TGTGCCAGCAGCCACAGGACAGGGGGCAAAGAGACCCAGTACTTC,CASSHRTGGKETQYF,TRBV5-6,TRBD1,TRBJ2-5,-
TGCGCCAGCAGCCCGACAGCTAGCACAGATACGCAGTATTTT,CASSPTASTDTQYF,TRBV4-1,-,TRBJ2-3,few
TGTGCCACCAGCAGAGATCTGAGCTCCACAGATACGCAGTATTTT,CATSRDLSSTDTQYF,TRBV15,-,TRBJ2-3,-
TGTGCCAGCAGTGAAGGGCTACTAATCCAAGAGACCCAGTACTTC,CASSEGLLIQETQYF,TRBV6-1,-,TRBJ2-5,-
TGTGCCAGCAGTTTATCGGGGGGTGGACCTCGGACCCAGTACTTC,CASSLSGGGPRTQYF,TRBV27,-,TRBJ2-5,-
TGTGCCAGCAGTCGGGACTCTCTAGGCGAGCAGTTCTTC,CASSRDSLGEQFF,TRBV2,-,TRBJ2-1,once
TGCGCCAGGATCTTGGGACAGCAGACAGATACGCAGTATTTT,CARILGQQTDTQYF,TRBV5-1,TRBD1,TRBJ2-3,-
TGTGCCAGCAGTTCAGCGGGGGTGGAGACCCAGTACTTC,CASSSAGVETQYF,TRBV2,TRBD2,TRBJ2-5,-
TGTGCCAGCAGTGAAAGCAGGGGGGACTTCAATGAAAAACTGTTTTTT,CASSESRGDFNEKLFF,TRBV6-1,TRBD1,TRBJ1-4,-
TGTGCCAGCAGCGGCCGACTAGCGGGGGACAATGAGCAGTTCTTC,CASSGRLAGDNEQFF,TRBV9,TRBD2,TRBJ2-1,-
TGCGCCAGCAGCTCGGGGTTACAGGGGACCCAAGAGACCCAGTACTTC,CASSSGLQGTQETQYF,TRBV5-1,TRBD1,TRBJ2-5,-
TGTGCCAGCAGGGGGACTAGCGGGAGGGCAAGGGAGCAGTACTTC,CASRGTSGRAREQYF,TRBV27,TRBD2,TRBJ2-7,few
TGTGCCAGCAGTATTACCGCTTCAGGGGGCGGGGGGGCAGAGACCCAGTACTTC,CASSITASGGGGAETQYF,TRBV2,-,TRBJ2-5,-
TGCGCCAGCAGCTTGTCCCTAAACGGAGCCTACGAGCAGTACTTC,CASSLSLNGAYEQYF,TRBV5-1,-,TRBJ2-7,-
TGTGCCAGCAGTTCAACGGGACAGTTTGGCGCAACTAATGAAAAACTGTTTTTT,CASSSTGQFGATNEKLFF,TRBV28,TRBD1,TRBJ1-4,-